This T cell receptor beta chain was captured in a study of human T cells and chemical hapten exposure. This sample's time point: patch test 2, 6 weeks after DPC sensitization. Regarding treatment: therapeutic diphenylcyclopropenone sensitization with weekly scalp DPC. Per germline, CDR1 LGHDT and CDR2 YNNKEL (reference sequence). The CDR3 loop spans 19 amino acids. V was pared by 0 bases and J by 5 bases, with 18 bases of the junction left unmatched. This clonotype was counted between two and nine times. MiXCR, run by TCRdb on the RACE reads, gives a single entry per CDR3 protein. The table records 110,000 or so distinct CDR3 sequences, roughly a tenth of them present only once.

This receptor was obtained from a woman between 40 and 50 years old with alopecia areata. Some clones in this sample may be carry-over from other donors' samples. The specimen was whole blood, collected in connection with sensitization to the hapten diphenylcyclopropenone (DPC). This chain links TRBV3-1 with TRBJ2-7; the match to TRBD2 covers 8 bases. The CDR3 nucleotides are TGTGCCAGCAGCCAAGATAGGCGGGAGCGGGGGCCCTTCCTGGACGAGCAGTACTTC. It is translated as CASSQDRRERGPFLDEQYF.